These 31 T cell receptor beta chains originate from one sample sequenced in a study of cytomegalovirus exposure and HLA in healthy donors. PCR was performed using 60 Vbeta and 13 Jbeta primers. The repertoire was sequenced with immunoSEQ multiplex PCR; TCRdb's copy has only in-frame clones and lacks some. The repertoire holds 110,000 to 150,000 clones, about a tenth seen once, with approximately 2% in the top ten. Sequences were obtained from PBMCs. The receptors derive from a male donor in good health and CMV-seronegative.

This clone was picked up a small number of times. The CDR3 DNA is TGTGCCAGCAGCTCCCCGCGGGATCTGCCGAACACCGGGGAGCTGTTTTTT. The encoded protein is CASSSPRDLPNTGELFF. The chain uses TRBV5-4 and TRBJ2-2; D is possibly TRBD2 (6 bases). Germline CDR1 reads SGHNT; CDR2 reads YYREEE (reference sequence). Trimming cost V 3 bases and J 0 bases, with 15 bases left between them. The length of the CDR3 is 17 residues.

CDR3 loop: CASSSYGQGAEAFF. DNA of the CDR3: TGTGCCAGCAGCTCCTATGGACAGGGGGCTGAAGCTTTCTTT. This sequence joins TRBV7-2 and TRBJ1-1, with 10 bases matching TRBD1. The CDR3 runs 14 residues. The germline V gene has CDR1 SGHTA and CDR2 FQGNSA. V lost 4 bases, J lost 6 bases, and 5 bases stayed unmatched.

The chain links TRBV28 to TRBJ2-6; weak D call: TRBD2 (5 bases). The CDR3 loop spans 14 amino acids. Trimming took 6 bases from V and 4 from J, leaving 10 bases between them. From germline, CDR1 is MDHEN and CDR2 SYDVKM. The DNA for the CDR3 is TGTGCCAGCAGCCTAGCTTCCGGGGCCAACGTCCTGACTTTC. Protein: CASSLASGANVLTF.

The rearrangement uses TRBV30 and TRBJ2-4; tentatively, D is TRBD1 (6 bases). CDR1 is GTSNPN and CDR2 is SVGIG in the germline V gene (reference sequence). The ends were cut back, 5 bases at V and 0 bases at J, with 17 bases in the middle. The length of the CDR3 is 16 residues. CDR3 in amino acids: CAWGGRGRIAKNIQYF. The CDR3 nucleotides are TGTGCCTGGGGGGGCCGTGGCCGGATAGCCAAAAACATTCAGTACTTC.

The chain uses TRBV27 and TRBJ2-1; D possibly corresponds to TRBD2 (7 bases). Germline V gene lookup returns CDR1 MNHEY and CDR2 SMNVEV (reference sequence). V lost 4 bases, J lost 7 bases, and 20 bases lay in between. This CDR3 comprises 16 residues. As DNA, the CDR3 is TGTGCCAGCAGTTCATTTCCGACCGGGGGGCGTAATGAGCAGTTCTTC. Translating it yields CASSSFPTGGRNEQFF.

This clone was picked up a small number of times. This chain connects TRBV9 to TRBJ2-3; TRBD2 matches 7 bases. This CDR3 comprises 14 residues. With V trimmed by 2 bases and J by 5 bases, 5 bases remained unmatched. From germline, CDR1 is SGDLS and CDR2 YYNGEE. In nucleotides, the CDR3 is TGTGCCAGCAGCGTCAGCGGGACTGGAGATACGCAGTATTTT. Protein: CASSVSGTGDTQYF.

The rearrangement links TRBV5-8 to TRBJ2-2, with D tentatively TRBD2 (5 bases). Trimming cost V 0 bases and J 0 bases, with 6 bases left between them. This CDR3 is 15 amino acids long. Germline loops: CDR1 SGHTS, CDR2 YDEGEE. In nucleotides, the CDR3 is TGTGCCAGCAGCTTGGCGGGAACGAACACCGGGGAGCTGTTTTTT. Residues: CASSLAGTNTGELFF.

The V call is TRBV18, the J call TRBJ1-1; D is undetermined. Germline CDR1 KGHSH, CDR2 LQKENI. V gave up 6 bases and J gave up 0 bases, with 11 bases separating them. The CDR3 is 14 amino acids. The CDR3 protein is CASSPQVMNTEAFF. The CDR3 DNA reads as TGTGCCAGCTCTCCGCAGGTCATGAACACTGAAGCTTTCTTT.

The rearrangement joins TRBV4-1 to TRBJ2-3; D possibly corresponds to TRBD2 (5 bases). V was pared by 1 base and J by 1 base, with 9 bases between. This CDR3 is 15 amino acids long. Per germline, CDR1 MGHRA and CDR2 YSYEKL. CDR3 protein: CASSQGTLGTDTQYF. Written as DNA, the CDR3 is TGCGCCAGCAGCCAAGGGACTTTAGGCACAGATACGCAGTATTTT.

This clone was seen a handful of times. Compared with germline, one end of the junction differs, possibly owing to a read error. This chain connects TRBV7-7 to TRBJ2-5, with 10 bases fitting TRBD2. This CDR3 is built from 13 residues. Germline CDR1 and CDR2: SSHAT and FNYEAQ (reference sequence). CDR3 sequence: CASSPTSGETQYF. The CDR3 DNA reads TGTGCTAGCAGCCCGACTAGCGGGGAGACCCAGTACTTC.

This clone was seen only a few times. The chain links TRBV7-8 to TRBJ1-1; TRBD1 matches 10 bases. The CDR3 has 15 amino acids. CDR1 is SGHVS and CDR2 is FQNEAQ in the germline V gene. Germline trimming cut 1 base from V and 5 bases from J; bases unmatched to any gene: 4. The CDR3 DNA is TGTGCCAGCAGCTTAGGCCGGACAGGGGGGACTGAAGCTTTCTTT. Translating gives CASSLGRTGGTEAFF.

The chain recombines TRBV6-4 with TRBJ2-3; TRBD2 matches 7 bases. Trimming took 5 bases from V and 3 from J; bases not matched to a gene: 8. This CDR3 contains 15 residues. The V gene's germline CDR1 is MRHNA and CDR2 SNTAGT. The CDR3 loop reads CASSRDGEGTDTQYF. CDR3 DNA sequence: TGTGCCAGCAGTCGGGACGGGGAGGGAACAGATACGCAGTATTTT.

This clone occurred a few times. V is TRBV6-6 and J is TRBJ2-5, with 10 bases identical to TRBD2. Unmatched junction bases numbered 3, after V lost 4 bases and J lost 1 base. Germline CDR1 reads MNHNY; CDR2 reads SVGAGI (reference sequence). CDR3 length: 15 amino acids. This CDR3 is CASSLVAGGQETQYF. As DNA, the CDR3 is TGTGCCAGCAGTTTGGTAGCGGGGGGCCAAGAGACCCAGTACTTC.

V usage is TRBV7-9 and J usage is TRBJ2-7, with 10 bases identical to TRBD1. V trimming: 4 bases; J trimming: 2 bases; junction bases outside the gene matches: 8. CDR1 and CDR2 (germline): SEHNR, FQNEAQ (reference sequence). The CDR3 runs to 16 residues. The CDR3 coding sequence is TGTGCCAGCAGCTCTTATCCCGGGACAGGGGCCTACGAGCAGTACTTC. Amino acid sequence: CASSSYPGTGAYEQYF.

The chain joins TRBV7-6 to TRBJ2-3; the match to TRBD2 covers 7 bases. Germline V gene data show CDR1 as SGHVS and CDR2 as FNYEAQ. This CDR3 comprises 14 residues. J lost 5 bases, V lost 7 bases, and 9 bases had no gene match. CDR3 nucleotide sequence: TGTGCCAGCACCTTGGGAGGGGAGGTAGATACGCAGTATTTT. Its protein is CASTLGGEVDTQYF.

This clone was seen more than once but under ten times. The chain is built from TRBV2 and TRBJ2-7, with TRBD1 matching over 10 bases. The germline gives CDR1 SNHLY, CDR2 FYNNEI. CDR3 length: 14 amino acids. J was trimmed by 5 bases and V by 6 bases; bases with no gene match: 7. The CDR3 is CASRARTGGHEQYF. The CDR3, as DNA: TGTGCCAGCAGGGCTAGGACAGGGGGGCACGAGCAGTACTTC.

The gene calls are TRBV28 and TRBJ1-3; D ambiguous. The CDR3 loop spans 15 amino acids. Trimming shortened V by 5 bases and J by 4 bases, and 15 bases separated the two germline ends. Germline CDR1 MDHEN, CDR2 SYDVKM. CDR3 loop: CASSTSELLGNTIYF. DNA of the CDR3: TGTGCCAGCAGTACCTCGGAGCTCTTGGGAAACACCATATATTTT.

The table lists this clone with a few counts. V usage is TRBV4-2 and J usage is TRBJ2-1; 8 bases are a match to TRBD2. Looked up from germline, CDR1 is LGHNA and CDR2 is YNFKEQ. The CDR3 is made up of 17 amino acids. Trimming took 3 bases from V and 6 from J; bases not matched to a gene: 13. CDR3 coding DNA: TGTGCCAGCAGCCATTACGCACTAGCGGCCTTCGTCAATGAGCAGTTCTTC. Encoded protein: CASSHYALAAFVNEQFF.

The chain uses TRBV5-8 and TRBJ1-1; weak D call: TRBD1 (5 bases). V shed 4 bases and J shed 11 bases, with 15 bases lying between them. The CDR3 runs to 12 residues. The V gene's germline CDR1 is SGHTS and CDR2 YDEGEE. The chain's CDR3 is CASSREGAGAFF. CDR3 in DNA: TGTGCCAGCAGCCGAGAAGGGGCAGGGGCTTTCTTT.

This clone has a handful of counts. The chain joins TRBV19 to TRBJ2-5; 8 nucleotides agree with TRBD1. V gave up 9 bases and J gave up 4 bases; unmatched junction bases: 10. This CDR3 has 14 residues. CDR1 is LNHDA and CDR2 is SQIVND in the germline V gene (reference sequence). The CDR3 reads CASRSGGSGETQYF. CDR3 DNA: TGTGCCAGCAGATCAGGGGGCTCGGGAGAGACCCAGTACTTC.

This sequence joins TRBV15 and TRBJ1-4, with 9 bases that match TRBD1. Losses at the gene ends were 6 bases for V and 8 bases for J; bases not matched to a gene: 7. CDR3 length equals 14 residues. Per germline, CDR1 LNHNV and CDR2 YYDKDF (reference sequence). CDR3 sequence: CATSRTGAGEKLFF. The CDR3 DNA is TGTGCCACCAGTCGGACAGGGGCGGGAGAAAAACTGTTTTTT.

The sample holds a few counts of this clone. The chain combines TRBV7-9 with TRBJ2-7; 9 nucleotides agree with TRBD1. Unmatched junction bases numbered 7, after V lost 4 bases and J lost 6 bases. Germline V lookup: CDR1 SEHNR, CDR2 FQNEAQ (reference sequence). The CDR3 totals 14 residues. The CDR3 bases are TGTGCCAGCAGCTGGGGACAGGGAGTTGGCGAGCAGTACTTC. It codes for CASSWGQGVGEQYF.

The chain couples TRBV5-1 to TRBJ1-4, with 9 bases aligning to TRBD1. The CDR3 runs 17 residues. Trimming took 4 bases from V and 8 from J; bases not matched to a gene: 15. Looked up from germline, CDR1 is SGHRS and CDR2 is YFSETQ. CDR3 DNA sequence: TGCGCCAGCAGCGCCACAGGGGGCGCCGGGGGAGGCGAAAAACTGTTTTTT. It yields the protein CASSATGGAGGGEKLFF.

The V call is TRBV11-3, the J call TRBJ2-2; D unresolved. V lost 4 bases and J 1 base, leaving 13 bases between the germline ends. CDR1 is SGHNT and CDR2 is YENEEA in the germline V gene. The CDR3 loop spans 16 amino acids. The CDR3 region is CASSSHAAGNTGELFF. The CDR3 DNA reads TGTGCCAGCAGCTCCCATGCAGCAGGGAACACCGGGGAGCTGTTTTTT.

A few counts support this clone. The rearrangement uses TRBV7-2 and TRBJ1-1; no definite D call. CDR1 is SGHTA and CDR2 is FQGNSA in the germline V gene. Deletions cut 5 bases from V and 5 bases from J, with 12 bases between. The CDR3 length is 13 residues. Here the CDR3 DNA reads TGTGCCAGCAGCCCACGGCCGGGGACTGAAGCTTTCTTT. The encoded protein is CASSPRPGTEAFF.

The CDR3 bases are TGTGCCAGCAGCTTAGACAGGTCGAAAGTGGGCTACACCTTC. The encoded protein is CASSLDRSKVGYTF. V gene TRBV7-9 combines with J gene TRBJ1-2; D may be TRBD1 (5 bases). Germline CDR1 SEHNR, CDR2 FQNEAQ (reference sequence). V gave up 1 base and J gave up 8 bases, with 14 bases separating them. The CDR3 sequence is 14 residues long.

V usage is TRBV5-1 and J usage is TRBJ2-1, with 7 bases that match TRBD1. With V trimmed by 2 bases and J by 9 bases, 8 bases remained unmatched. Germline CDR1 SGHRS, CDR2 YFSETQ. This CDR3 contains 14 residues. CDR3 bases: TGCGCCAGCAGCTTAGACAGGGAGAAAGGTGAGCAGTTCTTC. Protein product: CASSLDREKGEQFF.

CDR3 coding DNA: TGTGCCAGCAGACTTATCGTAGGCTTAGCGGGAGGCGAGTACAATGAGCAGTTCTTC. Its translation is CASRLIVGLAGGEYNEQFF. V is TRBV6-4 and J is TRBJ2-1; 10 bases align to TRBD2. The V gene end was trimmed by 6 bases and the J gene end by 4 bases; junction bases not matched to a gene: 18. The germline V gene has CDR1 MRHNA and CDR2 SNTAGT. The CDR3 totals 19 residues.

In this sample, this clone turned up a few times. The rearrangement uses TRBV5-1 and TRBJ2-3; 9 positions agree with TRBD2. Germline trimming cut 0 bases from V and 1 base from J; bases unmatched to any gene: 6. The CDR3 loop spans 17 amino acids. The germline V gene has CDR1 SGHRS and CDR2 YFSETQ. This CDR3 is CASSLARGGGGTDTQYF. The DNA of the CDR3 is TGCGCCAGCAGCTTGGCCCGGGGCGGGGGGGGCACAGATACGCAGTATTTT.

This chain connects TRBV19 to TRBJ1-5, with D unresolved. The CDR3 is 14 amino acids. Germline V gene lookup returns CDR1 LNHDA and CDR2 SQIVND (reference sequence). Trimming left V 7 bases short and J 5 bases short, with 15 bases between. DNA of the CDR3: TGTGCCAGTAATGAGTTGGTTAGAGATCAGCCCCAGCATTTT. It codes for CASNELVRDQPQHF.

Only a few counts were recorded for this clone. V and J are TRBV9 and TRBJ2-2, with D perhaps TRBD2 (6 bases). In germline, CDR1 is SGDLS, CDR2 YYNGEE. The CDR3 consists of 14 residues. V lost 4 bases to trimming and J lost 7 bases, with 14 bases between them. The CDR3 is CASSSEGHGGELFF. Written as DNA, the CDR3 is TGTGCCAGCAGCTCGGAGGGCCACGGCGGGGAGCTGTTTTTT. The variable domain in full, completed from reference TRBV9 and TRBJ2-2, reads DSGVTQTPKHLITATGQRVTLRCSPRSGDLSVYWYQQSLDQGLQFLIQYYNGEERAKGNILERFSAQQFPDLHSELNLSSLELGDSALYFCASSSEGHGGELFFGEGSRLTVL.